This TCR beta chain comes out of a study of blood T cell repertoires in COVID-19. Study overall: Sources were T cells, B-cell-depleted T cells, or PBMCs; the material itself was cDNA or gDNA.

V lost 6 bases to trimming and J lost 7 bases, with 9 bases between them. CDR3 size: 11 residues. The germline CDR1 and CDR2 sequences are LGHDT and YNNKEL (reference sequence). The sample holds one count of this clone. Methods used by the authors: Counts of nucleated cells, estimated from reference gene primer amplification, were obtained. The method was immunoSEQ multiplex PCR; TCRdb's version includes in-frame clones alone and lacks a portion of them. For V, J and clone size, that table is used; D and trimming come from the DNA. This table has approximately 80,000 clones, around 90% appearing once.

The V call is TRBV3-1 (or the pseudogene TRBV3-2), the J call TRBJ1-2, with a weak D call TRBD1 (5 bases). The origin of this receptor is a human donor in a cohort sampled during active COVID-19. Sequencing was carried out using peripheral blood. The CDR3: CASRRGAGYTF. DNA of the CDR3: TGTGCCAGCAGGCGTGGGGCTGGCTACACCTTC.